The 18 T cell receptor beta chains below were found in one sample sequenced in a study of cytomegalovirus exposure and HLA in healthy donors. 60 Vbeta and 13 Jbeta primers were used in PCR. The repertoire was sequenced with immunoSEQ multiplex PCR; TCRdb's copy has only in-frame clones and lacks some. The sample lists about 88,000 clones, 65% to 85% seen once, with about 2.5% in the top ten. The sample consisted of PBMCs. The receptors originated from a man aged 25 to 40 in good health and CMV-seronegative.

The V call is TRBV19, the J call TRBJ1-1; 9 nucleotides agree with TRBD1. CDR1 LNHDA and CDR2 SQIVND come from the germline V gene (reference sequence). This CDR3 spans 16 amino acids. The trim removed 5 bases at V and 4 bases at J, leaving 11 bases unmatched. CDR3 in DNA: TGTGCCAGTAGTTCCCTTAAGGGACAGGGCCGCACTGAAGCTTTCTTT. Translation: CASSSLKGQGRTEAFF.

V is TRBV7-6 and J is TRBJ2-5, with TRBD2 identical over 8 bases. J gave up 6 bases and V 5 bases, and 14 bases lay outside the gene matches. This CDR3 spans 16 amino acids. The germline V gene encodes CDR1 SGHVS and CDR2 FNYEAQ. CDR3 region: CASSPKAGAGGKTQYF. The CDR3 coding sequence is TGTGCCAGCAGCCCGAAAGCGGGGGCTGGGGGGAAGACCCAGTACTTC.

CDR3 in amino acids: CASSQDSSNGGDGYTF. The CDR3 region has the DNA TGCGCCAGCAGCCAAGATTCCTCGAATGGGGGGGATGGCTACACCTTC. The gene calls are TRBV4-1 and TRBJ1-2; D might be TRBD1 (5 bases). V shed 0 bases and J shed 6 bases, with 17 bases lying between them. Germline V gives CDR1 MGHRA, CDR2 YSYEKL. The CDR3 totals 16 residues.

The chain employs TRBV7-9 and TRBJ2-3, with TRBD1 identical over 7 bases. CDR3 size: 14 residues. The ends lost 7 bases at V and 4 bases at J; junction bases unmatched: 8. Germline CDR1 reads SEHNR; CDR2 reads FQNEAQ (reference sequence). As DNA, the CDR3 is TGTGCCAGCACCGATACAGGGGTCGCAGATACGCAGTATTTT. Translation gives CASTDTGVADTQYF.

This clone was detected only once. CDR3 in amino acids: CASSINPGGVYGSAEAFF. CDR3 bases: TGTGCCAGTAGTATAAATCCCGGGGGGGTATACGGGAGCGCTGAAGCTTTCTTT. The chain couples TRBV19 to TRBJ1-1; possibly TRBD1 for D (5 bases). The ends were cut back, 2 bases at V and 6 bases at J, with 25 bases in the middle. This CDR3 contains 18 residues. Germline CDR1 LNHDA, CDR2 SQIVND (reference sequence).

The J gene is TRBJ1-5, the V gene TRBV5-1; unclear D gene. Looked up from germline, CDR1 is SGHRS and CDR2 is YFSETQ. V was pared by 0 bases and J by 5 bases, with 6 bases between. The CDR3 extends over 13 amino acids. The CDR3 is CASSLAGDQPQHF. The CDR3 region has the DNA TGCGCCAGCAGCTTGGCCGGGGATCAGCCCCAGCATTTT. The full variable domain, in which reference TRBV5-1 and TRBJ1-5 provide the parts outside the CDR3, is KAGVTQTPRYLIKTRGQQVTLSCSPISGHRSVSWYQQTPGQGLQFLFEYFSETQRNKGNFPGRFSGRQFSNSRSEMNVSTLELGDSALYLCASSLAGDQPQHFGDGTRLSIL.

This chain links TRBV19 with TRBJ2-7; no clear D. CDR1 and CDR2 (germline): LNHDA, SQIVND (reference sequence). Trimming left V 0 bases short and J 1 base short, with 13 bases between. The CDR3 spans 16 residues. The CDR3 reads CASSIDRRTKSYEQYF. The CDR3 DNA is TGTGCCAGTAGTATAGACAGGCGCACAAAATCCTACGAGCAGTACTTC.

This sequence joins TRBV7-3 and TRBJ2-6; TRBD1 aligns across 7 bases. The germline V gene has CDR1 SGHTA and CDR2 FQGTGA. CDR3 length: 17 residues. After removal of 7 bases from V and 0 bases from J, the junction contained 9 bases not matched to a gene. The CDR3 DNA reads TGTGCCAGCACCCAGGGGGTCCCCCACTCTGGGGCCAACGTCCTGACTTTC. Translated, it gives CASTQGVPHSGANVLTF. Full variable domain (remainder filled in from reference TRBV7-3 and TRBJ2-6): GAGVSQTPSNKVTEKGKYVELRCDPISGHTALYWYRQSLGQGPEFLIYFQGTGAADDSGLPNDRFFAVRPEGSVSTLKIQRTERGDSAVYLCASTQGVPHSGANVLTFGAGSRLTVL.

This clone is a singleton in its sample. CDR3 DNA sequence: TGTGCCAGCAGCTTGAAAGCGCTAGCGGGGGAGGAGACCCAGTACTTC. Translation gives CASSLKALAGEETQYF. The chain uses TRBV5-6 and TRBJ2-5, with 10 nucleotides matching TRBD2. The CDR3 sequence is 16 residues long. The germline V gene has CDR1 SGHDT and CDR2 YYEEEE. The trim removed 1 base at V and 5 bases at J, leaving 8 bases unmatched.

The chain carries TRBV25-1 and TRBJ2-7; no clear D. The V end was cut by 5 bases, the J end by 3 bases, with 8 bases between. CDR1 is MGHDK, CDR2 SYGVNS, per germline. This CDR3 region has 12 residues. The CDR3 protein is CASSNRHYEQYF. The DNA for the CDR3 is TGTGCCAGCAGTAACAGACACTACGAGCAGTACTTC.

The chain joins TRBV29-1 to TRBJ1-1; a possible D gene is TRBD1 (5 bases). The CDR3 sequence is 13 residues long. Germline V CDR1 and CDR2: SQVTM, ANQGSEA. V was clipped by 6 bases and J by 0 bases, with 11 bases between them. The CDR3 is CSVAGPLNTEAFF. The DNA for the CDR3 is TGCAGCGTCGCGGGACCGTTGAACACTGAAGCTTTCTTT.

The chain carries TRBV28 and TRBJ1-1, with D perhaps TRBD1 (6 bases). Germline loops: CDR1 MDHEN, CDR2 SYDVKM. The V gene lost 5 bases and the J gene lost 4 bases, with 11 bases spanning the gap. CDR3 length equals 13 residues. CDR3 DNA sequence: TGTGCCAGCAGTCCCAGGGGAGCCACTGAAGCTTTCTTT. Protein product: CASSPRGATEAFF.

This rearrangement joins TRBV2 to TRBJ1-4; 7 bases agree with TRBD1. The germline CDR1 and CDR2 sequences are SNHLY and FYNNEI. The ends lost 4 bases at V and 8 bases at J; junction bases unmatched: 1. The CDR3 length is 12 residues. This CDR3 is CASSGTGEKLFF. The CDR3 region has the DNA TGTGCCAGCAGTGGGACAGGAGAAAAACTGTTTTTT.

The chain is built from TRBV7-2 and TRBJ2-5; TRBD2 agrees at 12 bases. The germline V gene has CDR1 SGHTA and CDR2 FQGNSA. This CDR3 has 17 amino acids. J lost 2 bases, V lost 5 bases, and 9 bases had no gene match. The CDR3 DNA reads as TGTGCCAGCAGCCCAGTCCCCGGGACTAGCGGGCAAGAGACCCAGTACTTC. This sequence encodes CASSPVPGTSGQETQYF.

The genes are TRBV9 and TRBJ1-4; 8 nucleotides line up with TRBD1. V lost 4 bases and J lost 7; bases outside the gene matches: 6. Per the germline V gene, CDR1 is SGDLS and CDR2 is YYNGEE. The CDR3 contains 14 residues. The CDR3 DNA sequence: TGTGCCAGCAGCACGGACAGGGTTACTGAAAAACTGTTTTTT. This sequence encodes CASSTDRVTEKLFF.

The V call is TRBV19, the J call TRBJ1-3; D perhaps matches TRBD1 (6 bases). The germline CDR1 and CDR2 sequences are LNHDA and SQIVND (reference sequence). The CDR3 totals 16 residues. The V gene lost 3 bases and the J gene lost 0 bases, with 12 bases spanning the gap. CDR3 nucleotides: TGTGCCAGTAGTATTCCGGGACACCTCTCTGGAAACACCATATATTTT. Protein product: CASSIPGHLSGNTIYF.

V usage is TRBV5-6 and J usage is TRBJ2-6; 8 positions agree with TRBD1. Germline CDR1 and CDR2: SGHDT and YYEEEE. CDR3 length equals 15 residues. With 5 bases clipped from V and 5 bases from J, the junction kept 6 bases outside the gene matches. CDR3 in DNA: TGTGCCAGCAGGACTTCAGGGGGCTGGGCCAACGTCCTGACTTTC. It translates to CASRTSGGWANVLTF.

This clone appeared once. The rearrangement joins TRBV21-1 to TRBJ1-6. TRBV21-1 is noted as a pseudogene. This CDR3 has 16 amino acids. The CDR3 is CASSKGAGECNSPLHF. DNA for the CDR3: TGTGCCAGCAGCAAAGGGGCGGGGGAGTGCAATTCACCCCTCCACTTT.